The T cell receptor (beta chain) described here comes from a study of T-cell reconstitution after alpha-beta-depleted transplantation in children. A TCRbeta library incorporating unique molecular identifiers was prepared. TCRdb re-called the PCR reads through MiXCR, storing one row per CDR3 protein. This table has some 600,000 distinct CDR3 sequences, 10% to 15% appearing once. CDR1 is SGHVS, CDR2 FNYEAQ, per germline. Trimming took off 1 base at V and 4 bases at J, with 12 bases between the two ends. This CDR3 spans 15 amino acids. Study-wide results and caveats: One year post-transplant, T-cell counts and diversity were largely derived from T cells produced anew. As was reported, about two months after transplant, alpha-beta T cells came from several hundred expanded graft clones. Some patients' high day-60 TCRbeta diversity was traced to surviving recipient T cells and thymic progenitors.

About this clonotype: The antigen remains undetermined.

The chain carries TRBV7-6 and TRBJ2-3; D gene unclear. The clonotype was recovered from a male patient younger than 18 who had a stem cell transplant for acute myeloid leukemia, so the T cells may come from the graft donor. The sequencing here drew on PBMCs, mostly from graft donor cells, taken 360 days after TCRalphabeta/CD19-depleted stem cell transplant. CDR3 DNA sequence: TGTGCCAGCAGCTTAGAACCGGGCTTTCCAGATACGCAGTATTTT. Its translation: CASSLEPGFPDTQYF.